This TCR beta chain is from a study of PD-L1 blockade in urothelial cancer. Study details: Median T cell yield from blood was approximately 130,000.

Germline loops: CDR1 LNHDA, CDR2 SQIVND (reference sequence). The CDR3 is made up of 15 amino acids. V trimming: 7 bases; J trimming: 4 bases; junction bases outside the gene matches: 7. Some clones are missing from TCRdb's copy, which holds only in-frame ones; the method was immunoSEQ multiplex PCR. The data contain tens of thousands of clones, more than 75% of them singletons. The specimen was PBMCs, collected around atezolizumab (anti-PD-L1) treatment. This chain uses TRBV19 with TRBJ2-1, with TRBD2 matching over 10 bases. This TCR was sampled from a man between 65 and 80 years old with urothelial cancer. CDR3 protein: CASMRRTSGYNEQFF. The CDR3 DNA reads TGTGCCAGTATGAGGAGGACTAGCGGATACAATGAGCAGTTCTTC.